The 17 T cell receptor beta chains below all came from one sample that was sequenced in a study of T cell clonotyping in hematopoietic cell transplantation. Time point denoted: recipient sample about 28 days before transplant, after cytoreduction. TCRdb keeps only in-frame clones here, not all; method: immunoSEQ multiplex PCR. Of several thousand clones in the sample, roughly 87% are singletons; the top ten hold roughly 30%. Sequences were derived from peripheral blood mononuclear cells, sampled before stem cell transplant. Receptors originate from a woman aged 55-75 years with acute myeloid leukemia. Some clones in this sample may be carry-over from other donors' samples.

J is TRBJ2-3 and V is TRBV4-2; D gene ambiguous. The V end was cut by 0 bases, the J end by 8 bases, with 12 bases between. CDR1 is LGHNA and CDR2 is YNFKEQ in the germline V gene. The CDR3 loop spans 14 amino acids. In nucleotides, the CDR3 is TGTGCCAGCAGCCAAGATGGGGAAAGGGCTACGCAGTATTTT. As protein: CASSQDGERATQYF.

This clone is labeled large. V usage is TRBV28 and J usage is TRBJ1-2; 10 bases match TRBD1. This CDR3 is 15 amino acids long. J was trimmed by 5 bases and V by 5 bases; bases with no gene match: 8. Germline lookup yields CDR1 MDHEN and CDR2 SYDVKM. The CDR3 sequence: CASSRGTGAEYGYTF. CDR3 DNA sequence: TGTGCCAGCAGTCGAGGGACAGGGGCGGAGTATGGCTACACCTTC.

J is TRBJ2-2 and V is TRBV7-3; D is possibly TRBD2 (6 bases). The CDR3 covers 15 residues. Germline-derived CDR1 and CDR2 are SGHTA and FQGTGA. V was shortened by 6 bases and J by 3 bases, with 14 bases between the two germline ends. Here the CDR3 DNA reads TGTGCCAGCAGGAGCCGGGGGACCCACACCGGGGAGCTGTTTTTT. Translating it yields CASRSRGTHTGELFF. Variable domain in full (rest from reference TRBV7-3 and TRBJ2-2): GAGVSQTPSNKVTEKGKYVELRCDPISGHTALYWYRQSLGQGPEFLIYFQGTGAADDSGLPNDRFFAVRPEGSVSTLKIQRTERGDSAVYLCASRSRGTHTGELFFGEGSRLTVL.

The CDR3, as DNA: TGTGCCAGCAGTTTCCGGGGAACCGGGGAGCTGTTTTTT. It codes for CASSFRGTGELFF. The gene calls are TRBV28 and TRBJ2-2, with D possibly matching TRBD2 (5 bases). V dropped 3 bases and J dropped 5 bases, with 7 bases sitting between them. CDR1 is MDHEN, CDR2 SYDVKM, per germline. This CDR3 has 13 amino acids.

By share of the sample, this clone is large. The genes are TRBV28 and TRBJ1-2; no clear D gene. V was trimmed by 2 bases and J by 3 bases, leaving 10 bases between them. Germline-derived CDR1 and CDR2 are MDHEN and SYDVKM. The CDR3 loop spans 14 amino acids. The CDR3 spells CASSLRNRDYGYTF. The CDR3 nucleotides are TGTGCCAGCAGTTTAAGGAACAGAGACTATGGCTACACCTTC.

This chain connects TRBV7-9 to TRBJ2-7; TRBD2 matches 8 bases. Germline CDR1 reads SEHNR; CDR2 reads FQNEAQ (reference sequence). V shed 1 base and J 0 bases; nucleotides not matched to a gene: 5. The CDR3 contains 16 residues. Written as DNA, the CDR3 is TGTGCCAGCAGCTTAGTGCCCGGGACTAGCTCCTACGAGCAGTACTTC. It encodes CASSLVPGTSSYEQYF.

This rearrangement joins TRBV4-1 to TRBJ2-7, with D unclear. The CDR3 runs to 14 residues. Trimming cost V 4 bases and J 1 base, with 11 bases left between them. In germline, CDR1 is MGHRA, CDR2 YSYEKL. The CDR3 is CASSPGPLSYEQYV. DNA for the CDR3: TGCGCCAGCAGCCCCGGACCCCTTTCCTACGAGCAGTACGTC.

This chain connects TRBV5-4 to TRBJ2-1; 9 nucleotides line up with TRBD2. The V gene's germline CDR1 is SGHNT and CDR2 YYREEE (reference sequence). The CDR3 contains 15 residues. Trimming at V came to 6 bases and at J to 4 bases, leaving 8 bases not matched to a gene. Here the CDR3 reads CASTLSGSEYNEQFF. The CDR3 coding sequence is TGTGCCAGCACCCTTAGCGGGAGTGAGTACAATGAGCAGTTCTTC.

This clone occurred once. V usage is TRBV30 and J usage is TRBJ1-1; D is unclear. Germline V gene data show CDR1 as GTSNPN and CDR2 as SVGIG (reference sequence). V dropped 6 bases and J dropped 1 base, with 18 bases sitting between them. This CDR3 comprises 15 residues. The CDR3 loop is CACVPKGRSNTEAFF. CDR3 bases: TGTGCCTGTGTGCCCAAGGGCAGGTCGAACACTGAAGCTTTCTTT. Complete variable domain (other parts from reference TRBV30 and TRBJ1-1): SQTIHQWPATLVQPVGSPLSLECTVEGTSNPNLYWYRQAAGRGLQLLFYSVGIGQISSEVPQNLSASRPQDRQFILSSKKLLLSDSGFYLCACVPKGRSNTEAFFGQGTRLTVV.

The V and J genes are TRBV6-5 and TRBJ1-6, with D perhaps matching TRBD1 (6 bases). Trimming cost V 9 bases and J 6 bases, with 18 bases left between them. CDR1 MNHEY and CDR2 SVGAGI come from the germline V gene. The CDR3 has 15 amino acids. The CDR3 protein is CASRPGTTTNSPLHF. The CDR3 DNA sequence: TGTGCCAGTCGGCCCGGGACAACGACTAATTCACCCCTCCACTTT.

The rearrangement uses TRBV28 and TRBJ1-2, with D perhaps matching TRBD1 (6 bases). In germline, CDR1 is MDHEN, CDR2 SYDVKM. There are 15 residues in the CDR3. V dropped 6 bases and J dropped 4 bases, with 18 bases sitting between them. CDR3 in amino acids: CASRPGTGSIYGYTF. In DNA form, the CDR3 reads TGTGCCAGCAGACCAGGAACAGGGTCTATCTATGGCTACACCTTC.

The gene calls are TRBV4-2 and TRBJ1-1; no clear D. The CDR3 sequence is 14 residues long. Germline V gene data show CDR1 as LGHNA and CDR2 as YNFKEQ. The V and J ends lost 7 bases and 0 bases respectively, with 12 bases between them. CDR3 amino acids: CASTVSGVNTEAFF. The CDR3 DNA follows: TGTGCCAGCACCGTTAGTGGGGTGAACACTGAAGCTTTCTTT.

The J gene is TRBJ1-2, the V gene TRBV6-1; 8 positions match TRBD1. The CDR3 covers 15 residues. Germline V gene sequence: CDR1 MNHNS, CDR2 SASEGT. The V segment lost 6 bases and the J segment 7 bases; nucleotides outside the gene matches: 13. CDR3 sequence reads: CASSLGTGGPIGYTF. CDR3 in DNA: TGTGCCAGCAGCCTAGGGACAGGAGGTCCCATTGGCTACACCTTC.

The chain recombines TRBV9 with TRBJ2-5; D is possibly TRBD1 (6 bases). Deletions cut 2 bases from V and 1 base from J, with 12 bases between. Germline V lookup: CDR1 SGDLS, CDR2 YYNGEE. CDR3 length: 15 residues. The CDR3 is CASSVGGSGQETQYF. Here the CDR3 DNA reads TGTGCCAGCAGCGTTGGGGGCTCTGGCCAAGAGACCCAGTACTTC.

The chain combines TRBV11-2 with TRBJ2-7; D is undetermined. The V end lost 0 bases, the J end lost 7 bases, and 13 bases lay between the germline ends. The CDR3 spans 14 residues. CDR1 SGHAT and CDR2 FQNNGV come from the germline V gene. This chain's CDR3 is CASSLEGFSSEQYF. Written as DNA, the CDR3 is TGTGCCAGCAGCTTAGAGGGCTTCTCTAGTGAGCAGTACTTC. The whole variable domain, filled in from reference TRBV11-2 and TRBJ2-7, reads EAGVAQSPRYKIIEKRQSVAFWCNPISGHATLYWYQQILGQGPKLLIQFQNNGVVDDSQLPKDRFSAERLKGVDSTLKIQPAKLEDSAVYLCASSLEGFSSEQYFGPGTRLTVT.

This rearrangement joins TRBV9 to TRBJ2-7, with a weak D call TRBD2 (5 bases). The V gene's germline CDR1 is SGDLS and CDR2 YYNGEE. Trimming pared 7 bases from V and 5 bases from J, leaving 16 bases between. The CDR3 length is 13 residues. The CDR3 coding sequence is TGTGCCAGCGGACTGGGAGTCTCTAACGAGCAGTACTTC. Amino acids: CASGLGVSNEQYF.

The genes are TRBV5-5 and TRBJ1-2; D ambiguous. Germline V gene data show CDR1 as SGHKS and CDR2 as YYEKEE (reference sequence). The length of the CDR3 is 17 residues. Deletions cut 2 bases from V and 8 bases from J, with 25 bases between. In nucleotides, the CDR3 is TGTGCCAGCAGCTTACTCGGAGGTTTCCGGAACCAATGGGGCTACACCTTC. It specifies CASSLLGGFRNQWGYTF.